Below are 10 T cell receptor beta chains sequenced from a single sample in a study of long-term antiretroviral therapy in people with HIV. Assay version v3.0 of immunoSEQ was used, and it was run at survey level. The repertoire was sequenced with immunoSEQ multiplex PCR; TCRdb's copy has only in-frame clones and lacks some. Among about 18,000 clones listed, approximately 82% were seen once. The specimen was unsorted PBMCs, collected 0.5 years before starting antiretroviral therapy. The source is a woman aged 50 to 60 with HIV.

The CDR3 spells CSVEDLEDRFTEAFF. For the CDR3, the DNA is TGCAGCGTTGAAGATCTGGAGGACAGATTCACTGAAGCTTTCTTT. V usage is TRBV29-1 and J usage is TRBJ1-1, with a tentative D call TRBD1 (6 bases). This CDR3 is built from 15 residues. Between the trimmed V and J ends, which lost 0 bases and 4 bases, there was a span of 15 bases. CDR1 is SQVTM, CDR2 ANQGSEA, per germline.

This chain joins TRBV30 and TRBJ1-3, with D hard to call. The CDR3 covers 12 residues. Germline CDR1 and CDR2: GTSNPN and SVGIG (reference sequence). Trimming took 5 bases from V and 1 from J, leaving 6 bases between them. CDR3 DNA sequence: TGTGCCTGGGGAGAATCTGGAAACACCATATATTTT. The encoded protein is CAWGESGNTIYF.

The gene calls are TRBV19 and TRBJ2-5; 7 nucleotides line up with TRBD1. Germline V gene data show CDR1 as LNHDA and CDR2 as SQIVND (reference sequence). After removal of 6 bases from V and 1 base from J, the junction contained 8 bases not matched to a gene. The CDR3 has 15 residues. The DNA of the CDR3 is TGTGCCAGTAGCCTAATGGGACAGCTCCAAGAGACCCAGTACTTC. Residues: CASSLMGQLQETQYF.

This clone turned up a few times. The J gene is TRBJ1-2, the V gene TRBV29-1; D unresolved. The CDR3 loop spans 12 amino acids. V was pared by 4 bases and J by 4 bases, with 10 bases between. The germline V gene encodes CDR1 SQVTM and CDR2 ANQGSEA. DNA of the CDR3: TGCAGCGTTGCTATGGTTGCCTATGGCTACACCTTC. Protein: CSVAMVAYGYTF. Based on the CDR3 plus reference TRBV29-1 and TRBJ1-2, the full variable domain is SAVISQKPSRDICQRGTSLTIQCQVDSQVTMMFWYRQQPGQSLTLIATANQGSEATYESGFVIDKFPISRPNLTFSTLTVSNMSPEDSSIYLCSVAMVAYGYTFGSGTRLTVV.

This rearrangement joins TRBV5-5 to TRBJ1-4; D call uncertain. The germline gives CDR1 SGHKS, CDR2 YYEKEE (reference sequence). There are 13 residues in the CDR3. V lost 4 bases and J 8 bases, leaving 12 bases between the germline ends. The CDR3 sequence is CASSRVLGEKLFF. In DNA form, the CDR3 reads TGTGCCAGCAGCAGGGTTTTGGGGGAAAAACTGTTTTTT.

The genes are TRBV25-1 and TRBJ1-4, with D maybe TRBD1 (6 bases). The ends were cut back, 3 bases at V and 0 bases at J, with 8 bases in the middle. Per germline, CDR1 MGHDK and CDR2 SYGVNS. This CDR3 region has 15 residues. The CDR3 reads CASSDAGATNEKLFF. DNA for the CDR3: TGTGCCAGCAGTGACGCAGGGGCAACTAATGAAAAACTGTTTTTT.

The chain links TRBV4-2 to TRBJ2-3; TRBD2 is a possible D gene (7 bases). The CDR3 consists of 19 residues. The V gene lost 0 bases and the J gene lost 0 bases, with 19 bases spanning the gap. Germline CDR1 is LGHNA and CDR2 is YNFKEQ. The CDR3 region is CASSQDISGDMSSTDTQYF. CDR3 sequence (DNA): TGTGCCAGCAGCCAAGATATCAGCGGGGACATGTCTAGCACAGATACGCAGTATTTT.

This clone showed up just once. V and J are TRBV27 and TRBJ1-5; D might be TRBD1 (5 bases). V lost 2 bases, J lost 6 bases, and 11 bases lay in between. Germline CDR1 and CDR2: MNHEY and SMNVEV (reference sequence). The CDR3 loop spans 14 amino acids. The CDR3 loop is CASSLHGQGQPQHF. Here the CDR3 DNA reads TGTGCCAGCAGTTTACATGGGCAGGGTCAGCCCCAGCATTTT.

V and J are TRBV9 and TRBJ1-4, with 8 bases fitting TRBD1. V was pared by 1 base and J by 6 bases, with 5 bases of the junction left unmatched. The CDR3 contains 15 residues. In germline, CDR1 is SGDLS, CDR2 YYNGEE. The CDR3 DNA reads as TGTGCCAGCAGCGTATCCCCGGACAGGGATGAAAAACTGTTTTTT. Translated, it gives CASSVSPDRDEKLFF. The variable domain in full, with the rest retrieved from reference TRBV9 and TRBJ1-4, is DSGVTQTPKHLITATGQRVTLRCSPRSGDLSVYWYQQSLDQGLQFLIQYYNGEERAKGNILERFSAQQFPDLHSELNLSSLELGDSALYFCASSVSPDRDEKLFFGSGTQLSVL.

The rearrangement links TRBV4-2 to TRBJ1-5, with D perhaps matching TRBD1 (6 bases). The CDR3 consists of 15 residues. V lost 0 bases and J 5 bases, leaving 11 bases between the germline ends. Germline V gene data show CDR1 as LGHNA and CDR2 as YNFKEQ. The CDR3 here is CASSQEGGPHQPQHF. CDR3 nucleotide sequence: TGTGCCAGCAGCCAAGAGGGGGGCCCTCATCAGCCCCAGCATTTT.